The 29 T cell receptor beta chains reported below all come from one sample, sequenced in a study of T-cell reconstitution after alpha-beta-depleted transplantation in children. Preparation of the TCRbeta library used unique molecular identifiers. TCRdb called the PCR reads again in MiXCR, with one record for every CDR3 protein. In the table there are about 980,000 distinct CDR3 sequences, under 30% of which are singletons. The material sequenced was PBMCs, mostly from graft donor cells, taken 360 days after TCRalphabeta/CD19-depleted stem cell transplant. The receptor set was obtained from a boy under two years old who had a stem cell transplant for SCID, so the T cells may come from the graft donor.

The chain recombines TRBV5-1 with TRBJ1-2, with D unclear. Per the germline V gene, CDR1 is SGHRS and CDR2 is YFSETQ. Trimming took off 3 bases at V and 2 bases at J, with 14 bases between the two ends. CDR3 length: 15 amino acids. CDR3 region: CASSSNDGRNYGYTF. In DNA, the CDR3 is TGCGCCAGCAGCTCGAACGACGGAAGGAACTATGGCTACACCTTC.

Only a few counts were recorded for this clonotype. V and J are TRBV5-1 and TRBJ1-1, with D maybe TRBD1 (5 bases). Germline V gene lookup returns CDR1 SGHRS and CDR2 YFSETQ. Trimming took 4 bases from V and 3 from J, leaving 13 bases between them. The CDR3 is 14 residues long. The CDR3 is CASSSHPGDTEAFF. The CDR3 DNA reads as TGCGCCAGCAGCAGCCACCCGGGGGACACTGAAGCTTTCTTT.

J is TRBJ1-6 and V is TRBV12-3 or TRBV12-4; 7 bases match TRBD1. Trimming took 5 bases from V and 9 from J; bases not matched to a gene: 10. The CDR3 has 15 residues. CDR3 sequence (DNA): TGTGCCAGCAGTCCGACGACAGGGAAGGGTTCACCCCTCCACTTT. This sequence encodes CASSPTTGKGSPLHF.

The chain employs TRBV7-4 and TRBJ2-1; 11 bases are a match to TRBD2. This CDR3 spans 18 amino acids. J was trimmed by 0 bases and V by 4 bases; bases with no gene match: 8. The germline V gene encodes CDR1 SGHVT and CDR2 SQSDAQ. CDR3 protein: CASSYDRGLADSYNEQFF. The CDR3 bases are TGTGCCAGCAGCTACGACCGGGGACTAGCGGACTCCTACAATGAGCAGTTCTTC.

Regarding this clonotype: A much more abundant neighbour one base away suggests this may be a read error. The chain is built from TRBV20-1 and TRBJ1-1, with D possibly being TRBD1 (6 bases). In germline, CDR1 is DFQATT, CDR2 SNEGSKA (reference sequence). CDR3 length equals 12 residues. Trimming shortened V by 5 bases and J by 1 base, and 8 bases separated the two germline ends. CDR3 nucleotides: TGCAGTGCTCTACAGGGGAACACTGAAGCTTTCTTT. Protein: CSALQGNTEAFF.

The sample holds a few counts of this clonotype. CDR3 nucleotides: TGTGCCAGCAGTGACGGGACACTCAATCAGCCCCAGCATTTT. The encoded protein is CASSDGTLNQPQHF. This chain uses TRBV27 with TRBJ1-5, with a weak D call TRBD1 (6 bases). The V and J ends lost 5 bases and 3 bases respectively, with 11 bases between them. The CDR3 covers 14 residues. CDR1 and CDR2 (germline): MNHEY, SMNVEV (reference sequence).

Only a few counts were recorded for this clonotype. The chain is built from TRBV5-1 and TRBJ2-7, with D possibly being TRBD1 (6 bases). The V end was cut by 0 bases, the J end by 1 base, with 17 bases between. Germline lookup yields CDR1 SGHRS and CDR2 YFSETQ. This CDR3 contains 17 residues. As DNA, the CDR3 is TGCGCCAGCAGCTTGGAGGTGTATGCAGGGGAGTCCTACGAGCAGTACTTC. Its protein is CASSLEVYAGESYEQYF.

This clonotype was recorded at least ten times. J is TRBJ2-1 and V is TRBV3-1; D unresolved. Germline assignment: CDR1 LGHDT and CDR2 YNNKEL (reference sequence). V was trimmed by 0 bases and J by 6 bases, leaving 24 bases between them. CDR3 length equals 19 residues. CDR3: CASSQEGPDFRPRANEQFF. DNA of the CDR3: TGTGCCAGCAGCCAAGAAGGACCTGATTTCCGCCCTAGGGCCAATGAGCAGTTCTTC.

This clonotype was found once. J is TRBJ2-6 and V is TRBV5-1, with D unclear. The CDR3 is made up of 16 amino acids. Trimming removed 0 bases at V and 0 bases at J, with 7 bases between. The V gene's germline CDR1 is SGHRS and CDR2 YFSETQ. The CDR3 reads CASSLGGHSGANVLTF. The DNA for the CDR3 is TGCGCCAGCAGCTTGGGTGGGCACTCTGGGGCCAACGTCCTGACTTTC.

The rearrangement uses TRBV5-1 and TRBJ2-3; the D gene is possibly TRBD1 (6 bases). The ends were cut back, 4 bases at V and 2 bases at J, with 11 bases in the middle. Germline V gene lookup returns CDR1 SGHRS and CDR2 YFSETQ. The CDR3 contains 14 residues. CDR3 coding DNA: TGCGCCAGCAGCCCCGGACAGCTCACAGATACGCAGTATTTT. As protein: CASSPGQLTDTQYF.

This clonotype was seen just once. V is TRBV28 and J is TRBJ2-4, with D possibly being TRBD1 (6 bases). The V end was cut by 4 bases, the J end by 0 bases, with 10 bases between. The CDR3 loop spans 15 amino acids. The germline CDR1 and CDR2 sequences are MDHEN and SYDVKM. The CDR3 reads CASSSGVIAKNIQYF. The CDR3 DNA reads TGTGCCAGCAGTTCAGGGGTCATAGCCAAAAACATTCAGTACTTC.

This clonotype was recorded many times. The chain links TRBV3-1 to TRBJ1-1, with D possibly being TRBD1 (6 bases). The V gene lost 3 bases and the J gene lost 5 bases, with 7 bases spanning the gap. The CDR3 is made up of 12 amino acids. CDR1 is LGHDT and CDR2 is YNNKEL in the germline V gene (reference sequence). Here the CDR3 DNA reads TGTGCCAGCAGCCAGAGGGGGACTGAAGCTTTCTTT. Protein sequence: CASSQRGTEAFF.

This sequence joins TRBV2 and TRBJ2-7, with a weak D call TRBD2 (6 bases). Germline lookup yields CDR1 SNHLY and CDR2 FYNNEI. Trimming cost V 6 bases and J 0 bases, with 15 bases left between them. The CDR3 runs to 15 residues. DNA of the CDR3: TGTGCCAGCAGAGAATTCGGACTACCCTCCTACGAGCAGTACTTC. Its protein is CASREFGLPSYEQYF.

This clonotype has more than one count but fewer than ten. The chain links TRBV20-1 to TRBJ2-1; possible D gene TRBD1, 6 bases. CDR1 is DFQATT, CDR2 SNEGSKA, per germline (reference sequence). The V and J ends lost 6 bases and 8 bases respectively, with 23 bases between them. The CDR3 runs 15 residues. The DNA for the CDR3 is TGCAGTGCGCAGATGGGAAACAGGGCTGGCCATGAGCAGTTCTTC. Amino acid sequence: CSAQMGNRAGHEQFF.

This chain links TRBV20-1 with TRBJ1-2; D is perhaps TRBD1 (6 bases). Per the germline V gene, CDR1 is DFQATT and CDR2 is SNEGSKA (reference sequence). The CDR3 consists of 13 residues. Trimming stripped 3 bases from V and 5 bases from J, with 13 bases between. This chain's CDR3 is CSARRGVRYGYTF. Written as DNA, the CDR3 is TGCAGTGCTAGGAGGGGGGTGCGGTATGGCTACACCTTC.

The chain carries TRBV4-3 and TRBJ1-3, with no clear D. Trimming took 0 bases from V and 4 from J, leaving 10 bases between them. This CDR3 contains 15 residues. Germline V gene data show CDR1 as LGHNA and CDR2 as YSLEER. The CDR3 spells CASSQEAVGGNTIYF. In nucleotides, the CDR3 is TGCGCCAGCAGCCAAGAGGCAGTAGGCGGAAACACCATATATTTT.

This clonotype was picked up a small number of times. V is TRBV12-3 or TRBV12-4 and J is TRBJ2-4; D call uncertain. The CDR3 totals 15 residues. V lost 6 bases and J 0 bases, leaving 12 bases between the germline ends. CDR3 coding DNA: TGTGCCAGCAGCTCACGGAGTATAGCCAAAAACATTCAGTACTTC. Translation gives CASSSRSIAKNIQYF.

V and J are TRBV5-1 and TRBJ1-1; D perhaps matches TRBD1 (6 bases). The germline CDR1 and CDR2 sequences are SGHRS and YFSETQ. V was clipped by 1 base and J by 1 base, with 14 bases between them. This CDR3 has 16 amino acids. The CDR3 DNA reads TGCGCCAGCAGCTTGAATACGGGCAGGGGGAACACTGAAGCTTTCTTT. This sequence encodes CASSLNTGRGNTEAFF.

The V and J genes are TRBV7-8 and TRBJ2-7, with D perhaps TRBD1 (6 bases). This CDR3 is 14 amino acids long. Germline CDR1 is SGHVS and CDR2 is FQNEAQ. V lost 5 bases and J 7 bases, leaving 18 bases between the germline ends. The CDR3 DNA follows: TGTGCCAGCAGCCTTCTCGGACAGATTGGTGAGCAGTACTTC. It translates to CASSLLGQIGEQYF.

This clonotype turned up a few times. The genes are TRBV4-1 and TRBJ2-7; TRBD1 or TRBD2 may be the D gene (5 bases each). Trimming removed 0 bases from V and 2 bases from J, with 11 bases in between. Germline V gives CDR1 MGHRA, CDR2 YSYEKL. CDR3 length: 15 amino acids. DNA for the CDR3: TGCGCCAGCAGCCAAGATCTTCAGGGACCCTACGAGCAGTACTTC. The encoded protein is CASSQDLQGPYEQYF.

The chain combines TRBV4-3 with TRBJ2-3; 9 bases are a match to TRBD2. The germline gives CDR1 LGHNA, CDR2 YSLEER. V was pared by 0 bases and J by 4 bases, with 8 bases of the junction left unmatched. There are 17 residues in the CDR3. CDR3 loop: CASSQEASGVLADTQYF. The CDR3 DNA is TGCGCCAGCAGCCAAGAGGCTAGCGGGGTTCTGGCAGATACGCAGTATTTT.

The J gene is TRBJ2-1, the V gene TRBV6-2 or TRBV6-3; no reliable D call. With 10 bases removed from V and 0 bases from J, the gap between germline ends came to 13 bases. CDR1 is MNHEY and CDR2 is SVGEGT in the germline V gene. This CDR3 comprises 14 residues. Here the CDR3 DNA reads TGTGCCACCCAAGCTGAGAGCTCCTACAATGAGCAGTTCTTC. Translating gives CATQAESSYNEQFF.

The chain recombines TRBV29-1 with TRBJ2-7; TRBD2 matches at 8 bases. Trimming removed 8 bases from V and 3 bases from J; junction bases left unmatched: 6. Germline V gene lookup returns CDR1 SQVTM and CDR2 ANQGSEA. This CDR3 spans 12 amino acids. As DNA, the CDR3 is TGCAGCTTCGTGGCGGGGGGCTACGAGCAGTACTTC. Residues: CSFVAGGYEQYF.

The table lists this clonotype with a count of one. J is TRBJ2-7 and V is TRBV27; D not resolved. This CDR3 spans 14 amino acids. V lost 8 bases to trimming and J lost 0 bases, with 14 bases between them. Germline CDR1 is MNHEY and CDR2 is SMNVEV (reference sequence). This CDR3 reads CASGPTPRSYEQYF. The CDR3 DNA reads TGTGCCAGCGGCCCCACACCCCGCTCCTACGAGCAGTACTTC.

This clonotype was counted only a few times. The CDR3 DNA is TGTGCCAGCAGTCAATCCGGGACAGGGAATCCCGGGGAGCTGTTTTTT. Translation gives CASSQSGTGNPGELFF. The chain has TRBV12-3 or TRBV12-4 and TRBJ2-2, with TRBD1 matching 9 bases. V trimming: 5 bases; J trimming: 6 bases; junction bases outside the gene matches: 10. The CDR3 spans 16 residues.

The chain recombines TRBV7-3 with TRBJ2-1; D possibly corresponds to TRBD2 (6 bases). Germline V CDR1 and CDR2: SGHTA, FQGTGA. V lost 5 bases to trimming and J lost 4 bases, with 12 bases between them. The CDR3 is 14 amino acids. The CDR3 is CASSRGTFYNEQFF. For the CDR3, the DNA is TGTGCCAGCAGCAGAGGGACTTTTTACAATGAGCAGTTCTTC. Complete variable domain (other parts from reference TRBV7-3 and TRBJ2-1): GAGVSQTPSNKVTEKGKYVELRCDPISGHTALYWYRQSLGQGPEFLIYFQGTGAADDSGLPNDRFFAVRPEGSVSTLKIQRTERGDSAVYLCASSRGTFYNEQFFGPGTRLTVL.

V gene TRBV28 combines with J gene TRBJ2-5, with 11 nucleotides matching TRBD1. CDR3 length equals 14 residues. CDR1 MDHEN and CDR2 SYDVKM come from the germline V gene. Germline trimming cut 10 bases from V and 5 bases from J; bases unmatched to any gene: 9. The CDR3 loop is CATRTGGRGETQYF. DNA of the CDR3: TGTGCCACCAGGACAGGGGGCAGGGGGGAGACCCAGTACTTC.

The chain links TRBV15 to TRBJ2-7; D is perhaps TRBD2 (6 bases). V was clipped by 0 bases and J by 1 base, with 10 bases between them. Germline V lookup: CDR1 LNHNV, CDR2 YYDKDF (reference sequence). This CDR3 comprises 15 residues. CDR3 bases: TGTGCCACCAGCAGAGATTTGGGACTTTCCTACGAGCAGTACTTC. Encoded protein: CATSRDLGLSYEQYF. Filled out from reference TRBV15 and TRBJ2-7, the complete variable domain reads DAMVIQNPRYQVTQFGKPVTLSCSQTLNHNVMYWYQQKSSQAPKLLFHYYDKDFNNEADTPDNFQSRRPNTSFCFLDIRSPGLGDTAMYLCATSRDLGLSYEQYFGPGTRLTVT.

The chain combines TRBV4-1 with TRBJ2-5; D is uncertain. This CDR3 is 16 amino acids long. CDR1 is MGHRA and CDR2 is YSYEKL in the germline V gene. V was shortened by 1 base and J by 1 base, with 13 bases between the two germline ends. The CDR3 sequence: CASSQGPGTFQETQYF. The DNA of the CDR3 is TGCGCCAGCAGCCAAGGGCCAGGCACCTTCCAAGAGACCCAGTACTTC.